A single sample is the source of the 8 T cell receptor beta chains below, sequenced in a study of shared clonotypes between healthy human individuals. TCRdb keeps only in-frame clones here, not all; method: immunoSEQ multiplex PCR. The profile shows 640,000 or so clones, roughly 78% of them singletons. Source material: memory CD4+ T cells sorted from blood. Subset: CD45RA-negative fraction. These receptor sequences come from a woman under 40 in good health.

In this sample, this clone turned up a few times. This sequence joins TRBV6-5 and TRBJ1-1, with D unclear. V gave up 7 bases and J gave up 4 bases, with 13 bases separating them. From germline, CDR1 is MNHEY and CDR2 SVGAGI. The CDR3 runs to 13 residues. CDR3: CASIGGKLTEAFF. In nucleotides, the CDR3 is TGTGCCAGCATAGGAGGGAAACTCACTGAAGCTTTCTTT.

On this clone itself: Different DNA sequences within this sample yield the same CDR3. The chain links TRBV28 to TRBJ2-3; possibly TRBD2 for D (6 bases). The CDR3 runs 14 residues. Trimming left V 5 bases short and J 0 bases short, with 9 bases between. CDR1 and CDR2 (germline): MDHEN, SYDVKM. The CDR3: CASSPSGSTDTQYF. The CDR3 DNA is TGTGCCAGCAGTCCAAGCGGGAGCACAGATACGCAGTATTTT. The full variable domain, completed using reference TRBV28 and TRBJ2-3, is DVKVTQSSRYLVKRTGEKVFLECVQDMDHENMFWYRQDPGLGLRLIYFSYDVKMKEKGDIPEGYSVSREKKERFSLILESASTNQTSMYLCASSPSGSTDTQYFGPGTRLTVL.

The chain has TRBV2 and TRBJ2-2; D gene uncertain. The CDR3 extends over 13 amino acids. Germline V gene sequence: CDR1 SNHLY, CDR2 FYNNEI. V lost 7 bases and J 5 bases, leaving 11 bases between the germline ends. CDR3: CASKVSPTGELFF. CDR3 nucleotides: TGTGCCAGCAAGGTCTCGCCGACCGGGGAGCTGTTTTTT.

This clone was seen only a few times. V and J are TRBV6-1 and TRBJ2-5; no clear D. Germline V gene data show CDR1 as MNHNS and CDR2 as SASEGT. The CDR3 is 15 amino acids. With 2 bases removed from V and 7 bases from J, the gap between germline ends came to 17 bases. This chain's CDR3 is CASSEQKMVDGTQYF. CDR3 DNA sequence: TGTGCCAGCAGTGAACAAAAAATGGTGGATGGGACCCAGTACTTC.

The J gene is TRBJ1-6, the V gene TRBV30, with no clear D. The CDR3 sequence is 13 residues long. Trimming left V 5 bases short and J 5 bases short, with 10 bases between. Per germline, CDR1 GTSNPN and CDR2 SVGIG (reference sequence). The CDR3 nucleotides are TGTGCCTGGCAAAAGTTAGATAATTCACCCCTCCACTTT. Translating gives CAWQKLDNSPLHF.

CDR3: CASSLSQINTEAFF. CDR3 in DNA: TGTGCCAGCAGCTTATCACAGATTAACACTGAAGCTTTCTTT. This chain links TRBV13 with TRBJ1-1; no clear D. CDR1 is PRHDT, CDR2 FYEKMQ, per germline (reference sequence). The CDR3 is 14 residues long. V lost 2 bases and J 2 bases, leaving 9 bases between the germline ends.

This chain's CDR3 is CASSQGGSGLDTQYF. CDR3 coding DNA: TGCGCCAGCAGCCAGGGGGGGAGCGGGTTAGATACGCAGTATTTT. The rearrangement joins TRBV4-1 to TRBJ2-3, with 7 bases aligning to TRBD2. Germline loops: CDR1 MGHRA, CDR2 YSYEKL. The CDR3 runs 15 residues. V lost 3 bases, J lost 5 bases, and 8 bases stayed unmatched.

The CDR3 region has the DNA TGCAGTGCTATCAAGGATGAGCAGTTCTTC. This encodes CSAIKDEQFF. The chain is built from TRBV20-1 and TRBJ2-1; D ambiguous. The CDR3 contains 10 residues. The germline V gene encodes CDR1 DFQATT and CDR2 SNEGSKA (reference sequence). Trimming removed 4 bases at V and 8 bases at J, with 6 bases between.